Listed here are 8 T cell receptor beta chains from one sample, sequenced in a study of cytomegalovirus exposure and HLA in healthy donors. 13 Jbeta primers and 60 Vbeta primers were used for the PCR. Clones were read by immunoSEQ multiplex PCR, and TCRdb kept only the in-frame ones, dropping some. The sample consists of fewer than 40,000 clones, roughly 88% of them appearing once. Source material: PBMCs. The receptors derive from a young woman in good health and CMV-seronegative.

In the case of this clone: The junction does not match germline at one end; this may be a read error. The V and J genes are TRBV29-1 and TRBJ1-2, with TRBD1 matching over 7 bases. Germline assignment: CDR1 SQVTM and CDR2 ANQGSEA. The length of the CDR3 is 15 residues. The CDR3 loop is CSVEGRATGNYGYPF. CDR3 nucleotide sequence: TGCAGCGTTGAAGGTCGCGCGACAGGGAACTATGGCTACCCCTTC.

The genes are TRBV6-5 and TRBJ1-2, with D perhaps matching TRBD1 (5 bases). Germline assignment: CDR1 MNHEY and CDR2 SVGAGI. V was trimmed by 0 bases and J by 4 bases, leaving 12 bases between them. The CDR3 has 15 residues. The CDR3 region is CASSYSGGTPYGYTF. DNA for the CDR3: TGTGCCAGCAGTTACTCGGGGGGAACCCCCTATGGCTACACCTTC.

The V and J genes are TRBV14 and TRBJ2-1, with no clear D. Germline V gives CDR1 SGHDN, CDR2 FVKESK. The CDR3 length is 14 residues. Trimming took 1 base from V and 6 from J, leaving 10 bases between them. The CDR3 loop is CASSQGWPLNEQFF. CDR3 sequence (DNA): TGTGCCAGCAGCCAAGGGTGGCCCCTCAATGAGCAGTTCTTC. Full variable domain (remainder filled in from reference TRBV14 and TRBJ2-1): EAGVTQFPSHSVIEKGQTVTLRCDPISGHDNLYWYRRVMGKEIKFLLHFVKESKQDESGMPNNRFLAERTGGTYSTLKVQPAELEDSGVYFCASSQGWPLNEQFFGPGTRLTVL.

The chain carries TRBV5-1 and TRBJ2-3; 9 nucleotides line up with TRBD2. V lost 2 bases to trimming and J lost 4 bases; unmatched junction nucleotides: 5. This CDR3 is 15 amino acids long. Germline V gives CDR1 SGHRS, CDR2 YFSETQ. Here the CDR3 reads CASSFQGGGADTQYF. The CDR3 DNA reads TGCGCCAGCAGCTTCCAGGGCGGGGGGGCAGATACGCAGTATTTT.

The CDR3 DNA sequence: TGTGCCAGCTCACCCAGAGCTAGCGGGGAAGAGACCCAGTACTTC. This codes for CASSPRASGEETQYF. V gene TRBV18 combines with J gene TRBJ2-5; TRBD2 aligns across 9 bases. V shed 3 bases and J 3 bases; nucleotides not matched to a gene: 5. The CDR3 loop spans 15 amino acids. Germline V gene lookup returns CDR1 KGHSH and CDR2 LQKENI.

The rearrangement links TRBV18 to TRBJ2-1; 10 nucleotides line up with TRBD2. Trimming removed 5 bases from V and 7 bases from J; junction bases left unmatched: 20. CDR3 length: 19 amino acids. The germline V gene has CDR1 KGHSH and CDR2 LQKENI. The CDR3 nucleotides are TGTGCCAGCTCATCAAAGTCTGTGGGAGGACTAGCGGAGGGGAATGAGCAGTTCTTC. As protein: CASSSKSVGGLAEGNEQFF.

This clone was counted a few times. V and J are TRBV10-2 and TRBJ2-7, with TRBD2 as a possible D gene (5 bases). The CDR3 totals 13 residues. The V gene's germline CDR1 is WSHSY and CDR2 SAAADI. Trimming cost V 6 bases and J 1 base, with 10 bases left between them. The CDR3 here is CASSALDSYEQYF. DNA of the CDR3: TGCGCCAGCAGCGCACTAGATTCCTACGAGCAGTACTTC.

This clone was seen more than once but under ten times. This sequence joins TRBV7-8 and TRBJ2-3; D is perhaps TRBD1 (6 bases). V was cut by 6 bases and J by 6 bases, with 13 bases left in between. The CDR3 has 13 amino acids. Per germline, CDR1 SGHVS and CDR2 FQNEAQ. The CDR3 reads CASRTTGYDTQYF. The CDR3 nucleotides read TGTGCCAGCAGGACTACAGGGTACGATACGCAGTATTTT.